This T cell receptor (beta chain) originates from a study of cytomegalovirus exposure and HLA in healthy donors. Whole-study findings and limits: For most subjects, TCR beta sequences were reported to predict HLA-A and HLA-B alleles with accuracy.

PCR amplification relied on 60 Vbeta primers (plus 13 Jbeta primers). TCRdb's table, derived via immunoSEQ multiplex PCR, lists solely in-frame clones and lacks some. The table shows more than 70,000 clones, with over 70% occurring only once. Of note for this clone: Its antigen is currently unknown.

The V and J ends lost 11 bases and 4 bases, in that order; junction bases with no gene match: 9. The CDR3 extends over 13 amino acids. Germline V CDR1 and CDR2: LNHDA, SQIVND (reference sequence). The sample comprised PBMCs. The sequence derives from a man in his forties in good health and CMV-seronegative. The chain joins TRBV19 to TRBJ2-5; TRBD1 agrees at 8 bases. CDR3 DNA: TGTGCCGCAGGAGGACAGGGACGAGAGACCCAGTACTTC. Translation: CAAGGQGRETQYF. Combining the CDR3 with reference TRBV19 and TRBJ2-5 gives the whole variable domain DGGITQSPKYLFRKEGQNVTLSCEQNLNHDAMYWYRQDPGQGLRLIYYSQIVNDFQKGDIAEGYSVSREKKESFPLTVTSAQKNPTAFYLCAAGGQGRETQYFGPGTRLLVL.